These 22 T cell receptor beta chains came from one sample sequenced in a study of OX40 agonist ivuxolimab in advanced cancers. This table comes from immunoSEQ multiplex PCR, and its TCRdb copy is limited to in-frame clones, with some not included. The data contain some 100,000 clones, 85% to 90% of them seen just once; the ten biggest clones take up about 1.9%. The material sequenced was CD4+ or CD8+ T cells sorted from blood, taken in a trial of the OX40 agonist ivuxolimab. The receptors derive from an adult with an advanced solid tumor such as melanoma, head and neck, liver or kidney cancer.

This chain uses TRBV28 with TRBJ1-2, with no clear D. Germline assignment: CDR1 MDHEN and CDR2 SYDVKM. There are 14 residues in the CDR3. V lost 1 base and J lost 4, with 10 bases in between. The CDR3: CASSLYGFSYGYTF. The CDR3 DNA reads TGTGCCAGCAGTTTATATGGGTTTTCCTATGGCTACACCTTC.

This chain links TRBV11-3 with TRBJ2-5; 7 bases align to TRBD2. The germline V gene encodes CDR1 SGHNT and CDR2 YENEEA. J lost 4 bases, V lost 0 bases, and 8 bases had no gene match. The length of the CDR3 is 16 residues. The CDR3 loop reads CASSLDKRGGRETQYF. The DNA for the CDR3 is TGTGCCAGCAGCTTAGATAAGCGGGGAGGCCGAGAGACCCAGTACTTC.

The chain uses TRBV4-2 and TRBJ2-3; D gene ambiguous. Looked up from germline, CDR1 is LGHNA and CDR2 is YNFKEQ. Trimming took off 0 bases at V and 4 bases at J, with 11 bases between the two ends. The CDR3 length is 15 residues. CDR3 loop: CASSQDLRSADTQYF. CDR3 DNA: TGTGCCAGCAGCCAAGATCTTAGGAGCGCAGATACGCAGTATTTT.

CDR3 residues: CASRPGPKTGELFF. The CDR3 bases are TGTGCCAGCAGACCCGGGCCAAAAACCGGGGAGCTGTTTTTT. V usage is TRBV6-5 and J usage is TRBJ2-2; D is undetermined. Germline CDR1 MNHEY, CDR2 SVGAGI. V dropped 6 bases and J dropped 5 bases, with 13 bases sitting between them. CDR3 length: 14 residues.

The chain links TRBV5-8 to TRBJ1-2, with D maybe TRBD1 (6 bases). CDR3 length: 15 amino acids. Trimming left V 0 bases short and J 4 bases short, with 13 bases between. CDR1 is SGHTS, CDR2 YDEGEE, per germline. Here the CDR3 DNA reads TGTGCCAGCAGCTTGGTGGGGGCTTCCGGCTATGGCTACACCTTC. This gives the protein CASSLVGASGYGYTF. The whole variable domain, remainder taken from reference TRBV5-8 and TRBJ1-2, is EAGVTQSPTHLIKTRGQQATLRCSPISGHTSVYWYQQALGLGLQFLLWYDEGEERNRGNFPPRFSGRQFPNYSSELNVNALELEDSALYLCASSLVGASGYGYTFGSGTRLTVV.

The chain combines TRBV23-1 with TRBJ2-2; D is ambiguous. TRBV23-1 is identified as an open reading frame with a role that is uncertain. The germline V and J ends were trimmed by 7 bases and 4 bases, with 16 bases remaining between them. This CDR3 region has 15 residues. As DNA, the CDR3 is TGCGCCAGCAAAGTTTCGGAGAAGGCCACCGGGGAGCTGTTTTTT. Translating it yields CASKVSEKATGELFF.

J is TRBJ1-2 and V is TRBV11-2; 7 nucleotides match TRBD1. The trim removed 5 bases at V and 2 bases at J, leaving 2 bases unmatched. The germline CDR1 and CDR2 sequences are SGHAT and FQNNGV. This CDR3 contains 13 residues. The CDR3 region has the DNA TGTGCCAGCAGCGCGGGACAGAACTATGGCTACACCTTC. Protein product: CASSAGQNYGYTF.

The V and J genes are TRBV30 and TRBJ1-1, with D hard to call. V dropped 3 bases and J dropped 6 bases, with 11 bases sitting between them. Germline V gene lookup returns CDR1 GTSNPN and CDR2 SVGIG (reference sequence). CDR3 length equals 12 residues. CDR3 sequence reads: CAWSPSWAEAFF. The CDR3 DNA reads as TGTGCCTGGAGCCCGTCCTGGGCTGAAGCTTTCTTT.

This clone showed up just once. This sequence joins TRBV28 and TRBJ1-1, with TRBD1 matching over 9 bases. Germline lookup yields CDR1 MDHEN and CDR2 SYDVKM. The length of the CDR3 is 13 residues. Germline trimming cut 8 bases from V and 4 bases from J; bases unmatched to any gene: 5. The DNA for the CDR3 is TGTGCCAGCCTCCCGACAGGGGGCACTGAAGCTTTCTTT. This gives the protein CASLPTGGTEAFF.

Only a few counts were recorded for this clone. In DNA, the CDR3 is TGTGCCAGCGCTAGCGGCGACTCAGATACGCAGTATTTT. It is translated as CASASGDSDTQYF. V is TRBV6-6 and J is TRBJ2-3; 7 positions agree with TRBD2. V lost 8 bases, J lost 4 bases, and 6 bases stayed unmatched. The germline CDR1 and CDR2 sequences are MNHNY and SVGAGI (reference sequence). This CDR3 region has 13 residues.

V usage is TRBV7-2 and J usage is TRBJ1-5; possible D gene TRBD1, 5 bases. V lost 5 bases to trimming and J lost 6 bases, with 17 bases between them. Germline assignment: CDR1 SGHTA and CDR2 FQGNSA. This CDR3 region has 15 residues. CDR3 nucleotide sequence: TGTGCCAGCAGCCCCAAGGCGGCAGGGAGTCAGCCCCAGCATTTT. This gives the protein CASSPKAAGSQPQHF.

J is TRBJ2-5 and V is TRBV27, with D tentatively TRBD1 or TRBD2 (5 bases each). Between the trimmed V and J ends, which lost 6 bases and 5 bases, there was a span of 16 bases. Germline CDR1 MNHEY, CDR2 SMNVEV (reference sequence). The CDR3 extends over 14 amino acids. The CDR3 DNA sequence: TGTGCCAGCAGCCCAGGGAGAGCAGGGGAGACCCAGTACTTC. As protein: CASSPGRAGETQYF.

J is TRBJ2-5 and V is TRBV30; no definite D call. Per germline, CDR1 GTSNPN and CDR2 SVGIG (reference sequence). There are 11 residues in the CDR3. V was shortened by 3 bases and J by 2 bases, with 4 bases between the two germline ends. The CDR3 here is CAWRAQETQYF. The CDR3 DNA sequence: TGTGCCTGGAGGGCACAAGAGACCCAGTACTTC.

The chain combines TRBV18 with TRBJ1-5, with TRBD1 identical over 8 bases. V shed 4 bases, J shed 6 bases, and the junction held 8 bases outside the gene matches. CDR1 and CDR2 (germline): KGHSH, LQKENI. The CDR3 is 15 residues long. Here the CDR3 reads CASSQETGGSQPQHF. CDR3 in DNA: TGTGCCAGCTCACAAGAAACAGGGGGGTCTCAGCCCCAGCATTTT.

V usage is TRBV11-2 and J usage is TRBJ1-2; no reliable D call. Germline-derived CDR1 and CDR2 are SGHAT and FQNNGV. V was cut by 3 bases and J by 5 bases, with 10 bases left in between. The CDR3 is 13 amino acids. The CDR3 here is CASSFDGEYGYTF. In nucleotides, the CDR3 is TGTGCCAGCAGCTTCGACGGAGAGTATGGCTACACCTTC.

The chain couples TRBV19 to TRBJ2-1; D might be TRBD2 (5 bases). The V end lost 4 bases, the J end lost 3 bases, and 10 bases lay between the germline ends. The germline V gene has CDR1 LNHDA and CDR2 SQIVND (reference sequence). There are 14 residues in the CDR3. CDR3 residues: CASSRGGRYNEQFF. The CDR3 nucleotides are TGTGCCAGTAGTAGAGGAGGACGCTACAATGAGCAGTTCTTC. Based on the CDR3 plus reference TRBV19 and TRBJ2-1, the full variable domain is DGGITQSPKYLFRKEGQNVTLSCEQNLNHDAMYWYRQDPGQGLRLIYYSQIVNDFQKGDIAEGYSVSREKKESFPLTVTSAQKNPTAFYLCASSRGGRYNEQFFGPGTRLTVL.

This chain joins TRBV5-1 and TRBJ2-4, with TRBD1 matching 7 bases. Germline CDR1 and CDR2: SGHRS and YFSETQ. Trimming took 3 bases from V and 1 from J; bases not matched to a gene: 4. The CDR3 length is 15 residues. CDR3: CASSSIQGAKNIQYF. The CDR3 DNA follows: TGCGCCAGCAGCTCTATACAGGGGGCCAAAAACATTCAGTACTTC.

The chain recombines TRBV21-1 with TRBJ2-7; the table gives TRBD1 as D, unverified against the DNA. TRBV21-1 is shown as a pseudogene. This CDR3 contains 16 residues. DNA of the CDR3: TGTGCCAGCACCCCGAGGGGGCGGCTAAATTCCTACGAGCAGTACTTC. This codes for CASTPRGRLNSYEQYF.

This clone has just a few counts. The chain carries TRBV4-1 and TRBJ2-1; D is unresolved. The V end was cut by 1 base, the J end by 5 bases, with 12 bases between. Germline assignment: CDR1 MGHRA and CDR2 YSYEKL. The CDR3 is 15 residues long. This CDR3 reads CASSQVVGTNNEQFF. The CDR3 DNA follows: TGCGCCAGCAGCCAAGTGGTAGGTACCAACAATGAGCAGTTCTTC.

The chain recombines TRBV5-1 with TRBJ2-2, with 16 bases fitting TRBD2. Germline CDR1 SGHRS, CDR2 YFSETQ. This CDR3 is 16 amino acids long. V was clipped by 4 bases and J by 5 bases; unmatched bases: 2. CDR3 sequence (DNA): TGCGCCAGCAGCGGGACTAGCGGGAGGGAAACCGGGGAGCTGTTTTTT. This encodes CASSGTSGRETGELFF.

This clone was detected a few times. The chain employs TRBV29-1 and TRBJ1-5; D gene unclear. The CDR3 consists of 13 residues. Germline V gene sequence: CDR1 SQVTM, CDR2 ANQGSEA. V lost 4 bases to trimming and J lost 0 bases, with 7 bases between them. The CDR3 here is CSVVVYSNQPQHF. In DNA form, the CDR3 reads TGCAGCGTTGTGGTATATAGCAATCAGCCCCAGCATTTT.

The V and J genes are TRBV27 and TRBJ2-5; TRBD2 aligns across 10 bases. This CDR3 region has 14 residues. Germline V lookup: CDR1 MNHEY, CDR2 SMNVEV (reference sequence). Trimming took 5 bases from V and 4 from J; bases not matched to a gene: 4. CDR3 protein: CASSLAGALETQYF. CDR3 coding DNA: TGTGCCAGCAGTCTAGCGGGAGCACTAGAGACCCAGTACTTC.